This T cell receptor (beta chain) came from a study of T cell changes during pregnancy in multiple sclerosis (dated by TCRdb to the late 2010s). General notes on the study: In women with multiple sclerosis, the researchers looked at how the T cell repertoire shifted as pregnancy progressed.

Worth noting for this clone: The antigen this receptor binds is unknown. Per-base quality was not reported, and no clone a single base away is much larger than it.

Reading the germline V gene gives CDR1 SGHRS and CDR2 YFSETQ. For this chain, trimming is 4 bases at the V end and 3 bases at the J end, and the number of junction bases without a gene match is 23. The CDR3 holds 20 amino acids from the cysteine to the phenylalanine. Only the CDR3 DNA stays, 60 bases, in frame from base 1. Library method: the immunoSEQ multiplex PCR assay. Drawn from immuneACCESS, this table holds only the in-frame rearrangements with V and J called that TCRdb kept. Clones are partly lost; checked studies trace under half to an unresolved V gene and leave the rest unexplained. The sample table shows 85,000 to 90,000 clones, and around 93% are seen once. The ten largest clones capture around 2% of the sample.

The clonotype was recovered from a female donor in good health, enrolled as a control in a pregnancy study. This specimen consisted of peripheral blood, obtained in the first trimester of pregnancy. Recombination connected TRBV5-1 to TRBJ2-7; 9 bases in the middle match TRBD1. The DNA sequence is given as TGCGCCAGCAGCCCGGACCGGGACAGGGTAAAAATCCCCTACTTCTACGAGCAGTACTTC. Protein translation: CASSPDRDRVKIPYFYEQYF.